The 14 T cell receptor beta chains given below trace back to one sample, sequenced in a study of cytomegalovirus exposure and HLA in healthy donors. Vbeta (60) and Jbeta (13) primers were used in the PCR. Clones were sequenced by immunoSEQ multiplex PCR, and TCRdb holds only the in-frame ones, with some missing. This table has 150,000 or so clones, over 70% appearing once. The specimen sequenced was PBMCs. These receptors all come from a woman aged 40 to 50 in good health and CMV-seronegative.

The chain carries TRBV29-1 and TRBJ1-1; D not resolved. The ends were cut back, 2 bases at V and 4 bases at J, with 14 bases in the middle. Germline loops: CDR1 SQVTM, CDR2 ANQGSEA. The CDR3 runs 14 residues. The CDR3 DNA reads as TGCAGCGTTGAATTATCCTCGGCGGCCACTGAAGCTTTCTTT. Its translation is CSVELSSAATEAFF.

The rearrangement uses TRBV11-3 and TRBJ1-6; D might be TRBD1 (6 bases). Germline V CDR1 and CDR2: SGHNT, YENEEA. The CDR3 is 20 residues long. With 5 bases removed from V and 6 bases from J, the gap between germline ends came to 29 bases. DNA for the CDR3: TGTGCCAGCAGCACCGATGCGGGGGGCGCAGAGGGAAACGCTAATTCACCCCTCCACTTT. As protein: CASSTDAGGAEGNANSPLHF.

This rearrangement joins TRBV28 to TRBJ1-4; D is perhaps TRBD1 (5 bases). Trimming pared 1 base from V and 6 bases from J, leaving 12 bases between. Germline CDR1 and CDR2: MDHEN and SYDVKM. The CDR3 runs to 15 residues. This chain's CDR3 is CASSLSGGLDEKLFF. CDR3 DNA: TGTGCCAGCAGTTTATCGGGGGGTTTGGATGAAAAACTGTTTTTT.

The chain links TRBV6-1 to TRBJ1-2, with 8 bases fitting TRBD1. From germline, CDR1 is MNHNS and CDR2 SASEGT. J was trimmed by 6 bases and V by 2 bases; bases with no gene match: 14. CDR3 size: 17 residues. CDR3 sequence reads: CASSEWTLIRGRDGYTF. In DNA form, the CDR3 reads TGTGCCAGCAGTGAATGGACATTAATCAGGGGGCGGGATGGCTACACCTTC.

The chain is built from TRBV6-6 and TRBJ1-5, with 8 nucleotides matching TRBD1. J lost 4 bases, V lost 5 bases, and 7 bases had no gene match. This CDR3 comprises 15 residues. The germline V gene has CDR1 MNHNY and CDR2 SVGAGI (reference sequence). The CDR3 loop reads CASSRTGMENQPQHF. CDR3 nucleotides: TGTGCCAGCAGTAGGACAGGGATGGAGAATCAGCCCCAGCATTTT.

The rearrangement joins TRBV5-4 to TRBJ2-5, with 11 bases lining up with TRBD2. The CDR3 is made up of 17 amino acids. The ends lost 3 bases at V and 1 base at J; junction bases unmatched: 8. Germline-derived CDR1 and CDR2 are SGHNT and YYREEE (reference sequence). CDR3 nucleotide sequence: TGTGCCAGCAGCTCTTTAGATCTAGCGGGGGGCCAAGAGACCCAGTACTTC. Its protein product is CASSSLDLAGGQETQYF.

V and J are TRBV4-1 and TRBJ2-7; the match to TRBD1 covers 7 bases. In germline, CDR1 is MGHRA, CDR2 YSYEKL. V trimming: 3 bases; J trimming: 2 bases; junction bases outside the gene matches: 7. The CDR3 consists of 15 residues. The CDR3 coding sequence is TGCGCCAGCAGCCACAGGGGAACAGGGGCCTACGAGCAGTACTTC. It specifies CASSHRGTGAYEQYF.

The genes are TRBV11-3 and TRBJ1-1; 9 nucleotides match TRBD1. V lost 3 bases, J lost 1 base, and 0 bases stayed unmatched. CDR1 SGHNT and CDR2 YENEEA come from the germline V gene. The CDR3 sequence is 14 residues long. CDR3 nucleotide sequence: TGTGCCAGCAGCTTGACAGGGGGGAACACTGAAGCTTTCTTT. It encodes CASSLTGGNTEAFF.

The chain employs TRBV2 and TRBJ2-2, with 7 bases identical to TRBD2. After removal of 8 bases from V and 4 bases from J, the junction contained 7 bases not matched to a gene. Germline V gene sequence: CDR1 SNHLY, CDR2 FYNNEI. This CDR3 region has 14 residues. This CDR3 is CASEGGLGTGELFF. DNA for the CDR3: TGTGCCAGCGAGGGAGGGTTAGGCACCGGGGAGCTGTTTTTT. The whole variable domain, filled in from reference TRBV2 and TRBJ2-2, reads EPEVTQTPSHQVTQMGQEVILRCVPISNHLYFYWYRQILGQKVEFLVSFYNNEISEKSEIFDDQFSVERPDGSNFTLKIRSTKLEDSAMYFCASEGGLGTGELFFGEGSRLTVL.

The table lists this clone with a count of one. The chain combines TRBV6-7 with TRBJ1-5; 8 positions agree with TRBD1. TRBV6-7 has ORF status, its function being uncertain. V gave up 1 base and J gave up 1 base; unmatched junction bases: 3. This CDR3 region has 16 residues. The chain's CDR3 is CASSYLNRGSNQPQHF. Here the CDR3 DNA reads TGTGCCAGCAGTTACTTGAACAGGGGGAGCAATCAGCCCCAGCATTTT.

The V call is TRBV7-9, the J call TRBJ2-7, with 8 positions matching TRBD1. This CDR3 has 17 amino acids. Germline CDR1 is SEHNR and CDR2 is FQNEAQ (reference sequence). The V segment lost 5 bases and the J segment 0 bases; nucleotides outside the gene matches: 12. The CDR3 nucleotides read TGTGCCAGCAGCCCGATAAGTTGGACAGGGTTCTCCTACGAGCAGTACTTC. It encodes CASSPISWTGFSYEQYF.

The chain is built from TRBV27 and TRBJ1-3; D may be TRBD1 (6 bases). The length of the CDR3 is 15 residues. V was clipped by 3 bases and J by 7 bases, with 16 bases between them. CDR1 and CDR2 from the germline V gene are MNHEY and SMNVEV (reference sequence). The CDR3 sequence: CASSFGLVRGNTIYF. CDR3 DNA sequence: TGTGCCAGCAGTTTCGGGCTCGTGAGGGGGAACACCATATATTTT.

For the CDR3, the DNA is TGTGCCAGAAGCCACAGGGATTGGTACACTGAAGCTTTCTTT. Protein: CARSHRDWYTEAFF. The chain uses TRBV5-3 and TRBJ1-1, with a possible D match to TRBD1 (6 bases). TRBV5-3 is marked as an open reading frame, function uncertain. V was shortened by 4 bases and J by 3 bases, with 13 bases between the two germline ends. This CDR3 spans 14 amino acids.

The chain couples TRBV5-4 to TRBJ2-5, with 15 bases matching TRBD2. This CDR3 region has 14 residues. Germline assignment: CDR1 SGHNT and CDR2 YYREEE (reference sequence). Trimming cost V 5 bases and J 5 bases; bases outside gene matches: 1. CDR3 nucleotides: TGTGCCAGCAGGGGGACTAGCGGGGGGGAGACCCAGTACTTC. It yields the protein CASRGTSGGETQYF.